One and the same sample provided the 23 T cell receptor beta chains below, sequenced in a study of T cell responses to AZD1222 COVID-19 vaccine. TCRdb's copy holds only in-frame clones and misses some; the assay was immunoSEQ multiplex PCR. The sample consists of fewer than 100,000 clones, roughly 90% of them appearing once. The sequenced sample was peripheral blood, obtained 28 days after the second AZD1222 dose. The receptors stem from an adult who received the AZD1222 COVID-19 vaccine.

The chain recombines TRBV5-5 with TRBJ2-1; D is tentatively TRBD1 or TRBD2 (6 bases each). The CDR3 length is 15 residues. The V gene lost 3 bases and the J gene lost 9 bases, with 19 bases spanning the gap. The germline V gene has CDR1 SGHKS and CDR2 YYEKEE (reference sequence). For the CDR3, the DNA is TGTGCCAGCAGCTCCCTTAGTGGGGGGCTAGGTGAGCAGTTCTTC. It translates to CASSSLSGGLGEQFF.

CDR3 DNA: TGTGCCAGCAGGGCTCCGGGGGGGTCGGACTATGGCTACACCTTC. This encodes CASRAPGGSDYGYTF. V gene TRBV6-5 combines with J gene TRBJ1-2; D possibly corresponds to TRBD1 (5 bases). The V end lost 6 bases, the J end lost 3 bases, and 17 bases lay between the germline ends. The CDR3 contains 15 residues. CDR1 is MNHEY and CDR2 is SVGAGI in the germline V gene.

This clone was counted a single time. The J gene is TRBJ1-2, the V gene TRBV10-3; possibly TRBD1 for D (6 bases). The CDR3 has 12 residues. Germline-derived CDR1 and CDR2 are ENHRY and SYGVKD. V shed 11 bases and J shed 5 bases, with 15 bases lying between them. CDR3 in amino acids: CAVLDSAYGYTF. The DNA for the CDR3 is TGTGCCGTCCTGGACAGTGCTTATGGCTACACCTTC.

This sequence joins TRBV4-3 and TRBJ1-1; D not resolved. This CDR3 region has 16 residues. Germline values: CDR1 LGHNA, CDR2 YSLEER. V dropped 0 bases and J dropped 0 bases, with 11 bases sitting between them. The CDR3 is CASSQERMTMNTEAFF. Written as DNA, the CDR3 is TGCGCCAGCAGCCAAGAAAGGATGACAATGAACACTGAAGCTTTCTTT.

The chain carries TRBV9 and TRBJ1-6; no definite D call. V was cut by 0 bases and J by 9 bases, with 4 bases left in between. The length of the CDR3 is 12 residues. Looked up from germline, CDR1 is SGDLS and CDR2 is YYNGEE. The CDR3 protein is CASSVGGSPLHF. The CDR3 DNA reads as TGTGCCAGCAGCGTAGGGGGTTCACCCCTCCACTTT.

V gene TRBV28 combines with J gene TRBJ2-2, with D perhaps TRBD1 (5 bases). The germline CDR1 and CDR2 sequences are MDHEN and SYDVKM. The V end was cut by 5 bases, the J end by 1 base, with 8 bases between. The CDR3 sequence is 14 residues long. This chain's CDR3 is CASSRQMNTGELFF. The CDR3 nucleotides are TGTGCCAGCAGTCGACAGATGAACACCGGGGAGCTGTTTTTT.

The chain links TRBV29-1 to TRBJ1-1; tentatively, D is TRBD1 (5 bases). The V gene lost 1 base and the J gene lost 8 bases, with 8 bases spanning the gap. This CDR3 is built from 11 residues. Germline CDR1 reads SQVTM; CDR2 reads ANQGSEA. CDR3 amino acids: CSVEVNREAFF. CDR3 bases: TGCAGCGTTGAAGTAAACAGGGAAGCTTTCTTT.

CDR3 amino acids: CASSLEYSSYNSPLHF. The DNA for the CDR3 is TGTGCCAGCAGCTTGGAATACAGCTCCTATAATTCACCCCTCCACTTT. The rearrangement links TRBV5-4 to TRBJ1-6; no clear D gene. CDR1 and CDR2 (germline): SGHNT, YYREEE (reference sequence). The CDR3 is made up of 16 amino acids. Trimming left V 0 bases short and J 0 bases short, with 7 bases between.

The chain is built from TRBV3-1 (or the pseudogene TRBV3-2) and TRBJ1-2; no definite D call. Per the germline V gene, CDR1 is LGHDT and CDR2 is YNNKEL (reference sequence). The CDR3 runs to 13 residues. Here the CDR3 reads CASGPGRDYGYTF. The CDR3 DNA reads TGTGCGAGTGGACCCGGGAGAGACTATGGCTACACCTTC.

The chain uses TRBV28 and TRBJ2-2; the match to TRBD1 covers 10 bases. The CDR3 has 14 residues. After removal of 8 bases from V and 7 bases from J, the junction contained 7 bases not matched to a gene. CDR1 is MDHEN, CDR2 SYDVKM, per germline. CDR3 DNA: TGTGCCAGCGAGACAGGGGGCGCCGGCGGGGAGCTGTTTTTT. Protein: CASETGGAGGELFF.

The gene calls are TRBV19 and TRBJ2-7, with TRBD2 matching over 7 bases. Per the germline V gene, CDR1 is LNHDA and CDR2 is SQIVND (reference sequence). V dropped 3 bases and J dropped 6; count of bases not matched to a gene: 2. This CDR3 is 12 amino acids long. Here the CDR3 reads CASSIRGGEQYF. In DNA form, the CDR3 reads TGTGCCAGTAGTATTCGCGGGGGCGAGCAGTACTTC.

In its sample, this clone was seen a few times. This chain uses TRBV18 with TRBJ1-1; tentatively, D is TRBD1 (6 bases). The V gene's germline CDR1 is KGHSH and CDR2 LQKENI. Trimming stripped 6 bases from V and 6 bases from J, with 14 bases between. The CDR3 covers 13 residues. This CDR3 reads CASSPPDSPEAFF. DNA of the CDR3: TGTGCCAGCTCCCCTCCGGACAGCCCTGAAGCTTTCTTT. Filled out from reference TRBV18 and TRBJ1-1, the complete variable domain reads NAGVMQNPRHLVRRRGQEARLRCSPMKGHSHVYWYRQLPEEGLKFMVYLQKENIIDESGMPKERFSAEFPKEGPSILRIQQVVRGDSAAYFCASSPPDSPEAFFGQGTRLTVV.

In DNA, the CDR3 is TGTGCCAGCAGTTACAGGGTGGGGGGCGATGAGCAGTTCTTC. It yields the protein CASSYRVGGDEQFF. The rearrangement links TRBV6-2 or TRBV6-3 to TRBJ2-1; the D gene could be TRBD1 or TRBD2 (6 bases each). Germline lookup yields CDR1 MNHEY and CDR2 SVGEGT. V lost 2 bases to trimming and J lost 8 bases, with 13 bases between them. This CDR3 has 14 amino acids.

V usage is TRBV6-1 and J usage is TRBJ2-7, with D perhaps TRBD2 (5 bases). The CDR3 length is 18 residues. Looked up from germline, CDR1 is MNHNS and CDR2 is SASEGT. Trimming shortened V by 0 bases and J by 0 bases, and 18 bases separated the two germline ends. CDR3 DNA sequence: TGTGCCAGCAGTGAAGCCTCCCTATCGGGCGGGTACTCCTACGAGCAGTACTTC. This gives the protein CASSEASLSGGYSYEQYF.

The gene calls are TRBV24-1 and TRBJ2-3; D gene unclear. The germline CDR1 and CDR2 sequences are KGHDR and SFDVKD. The CDR3 extends over 16 amino acids. Trimming took off 4 bases at V and 0 bases at J, with 13 bases between the two ends. CDR3 nucleotide sequence: TGTGCCACCAGTGACCCCGGAGACACTAGCACAGATACGCAGTATTTT. Its protein product is CATSDPGDTSTDTQYF.

This chain connects TRBV18 to TRBJ2-7; TRBD2 matches 7 bases. Germline V gene lookup returns CDR1 KGHSH and CDR2 LQKENI. CDR3 size: 13 residues. The J segment lost 2 bases and the V segment lost 6 bases, leaving 4 bases of the junction unmatched. The DNA for the CDR3 is TGTGCCAGCTCCGCGGGGGAAACCTACGAGCAGTACTTC. Amino acids: CASSAGETYEQYF. Variable domain in full (rest from reference TRBV18 and TRBJ2-7): NAGVMQNPRHLVRRRGQEARLRCSPMKGHSHVYWYRQLPEEGLKFMVYLQKENIIDESGMPKERFSAEFPKEGPSILRIQQVVRGDSAAYFCASSAGETYEQYFGPGTRLTVT.

This clone occurred a few times. V gene TRBV7-9 combines with J gene TRBJ1-2, with 7 nucleotides matching TRBD1. CDR3 length equals 13 residues. Germline V gives CDR1 SEHNR, CDR2 FQNEAQ (reference sequence). The V segment lost 7 bases and the J segment 2 bases; nucleotides outside the gene matches: 4. The CDR3 loop is CASTQTGNYGYTF. The CDR3 DNA reads as TGTGCCAGCACCCAGACAGGGAACTATGGCTACACCTTC.

The gene calls are TRBV28 and TRBJ2-7; D unresolved. This CDR3 contains 12 residues. V was clipped by 3 bases and J by 7 bases, with 10 bases between them. CDR1 is MDHEN, CDR2 SYDVKM, per germline. CDR3 protein: CASSFHLEEQYF. The CDR3 nucleotides read TGTGCCAGCAGTTTTCACCTCGAGGAGCAGTACTTC.

The V and J genes are TRBV5-4 and TRBJ2-2; no clear D gene. Trimming pared 6 bases from V and 2 bases from J, leaving 14 bases between. The CDR3 contains 15 residues. Germline V gene data show CDR1 as SGHNT and CDR2 as YYREEE (reference sequence). This CDR3 is CASTPNPRNTGELFF. The DNA for the CDR3 is TGTGCCAGCACCCCCAATCCCCGTAACACCGGGGAGCTGTTTTTT.

The chain has TRBV19 and TRBJ2-3, with 11 bases that match TRBD2. This CDR3 has 16 residues. V lost 3 bases and J lost 5; bases outside the gene matches: 7. Germline V gene sequence: CDR1 LNHDA, CDR2 SQIVND (reference sequence). The CDR3 nucleotides read TGTGCCAGTAGTATCATTAGCGGGGGGGGCCGAGATACGCAGTATTTT. It is translated as CASSIISGGGRDTQYF.

This clone was detected only once. V and J are TRBV4-2 and TRBJ2-4, with D maybe TRBD2 (7 bases). In germline, CDR1 is LGHNA, CDR2 YNFKEQ. V was pared by 4 bases and J by 2 bases, with 18 bases between. This CDR3 is built from 17 residues. The CDR3 is CASSRPGGGGSKNIQYF. In DNA, the CDR3 is TGTGCCAGCAGCCGCCCGGGGGGCGGTGGGTCCAAAAACATTCAGTACTTC.

The gene calls are TRBV21-1 and TRBJ2-2. TRBV21-1 is assigned pseudogene status. The CDR3 loop spans 21 amino acids. In DNA, the CDR3 is TGTGCCAGCAGCAATCTCCCCAAGAGACCCTCCCAACGGGGCTACACCGGGGAGCTGTTTTTT. Its translation is CASSNLPKRPSQRGYTGELFF.

This chain joins TRBV3-1 (or the pseudogene TRBV3-2) and TRBJ2-7; D remains ambiguous. This CDR3 region has 13 residues. V shed 1 base and J shed 2 bases, with 6 bases lying between them. Germline V CDR1 and CDR2: LGHDT, YNNKEL (reference sequence). The CDR3 region is CASSQGLTYEQYF. The CDR3 coding sequence is TGTGCCAGCAGCCAAGGGCTAACCTACGAGCAGTACTTC.